The T cell receptor beta chain described here comes from a study of blood T cell repertoires in COVID-19. The overall study: The origin of the acute and convalescent COVID-19 samples was the United States, Italy and Spain.

Original processing methods: Reference gene primers were amplified, and this amplification served to estimate nucleated cell counts. Sequencing was performed with immunoSEQ multiplex PCR; in TCRdb, only in-frame clones are kept and a portion is missing. The V and J calls and the clone size are those of that table, but D and trimming were determined from the DNA. The sample contains about 29,000 clones, 89% of which appear only once. Germline V CDR1 and CDR2: LGHDT, YNNKEL (reference sequence). The CDR3 runs 15 residues. Trimming shortened V by 3 bases and J by 2 bases, and 12 bases separated the two germline ends.

The J gene is TRBJ2-3, the V gene TRBV3-1 (or the pseudogene TRBV3-2); D uncertain. Sequencing used peripheral blood. The TCR originated in a human donor in a cohort sampled during active COVID-19. The CDR3 nucleotides are TGTGCCAGCAGCCAGGGTCTAGTCCCCACAGATACGCAGTATTTT. Its protein is CASSQGLVPTDTQYF.